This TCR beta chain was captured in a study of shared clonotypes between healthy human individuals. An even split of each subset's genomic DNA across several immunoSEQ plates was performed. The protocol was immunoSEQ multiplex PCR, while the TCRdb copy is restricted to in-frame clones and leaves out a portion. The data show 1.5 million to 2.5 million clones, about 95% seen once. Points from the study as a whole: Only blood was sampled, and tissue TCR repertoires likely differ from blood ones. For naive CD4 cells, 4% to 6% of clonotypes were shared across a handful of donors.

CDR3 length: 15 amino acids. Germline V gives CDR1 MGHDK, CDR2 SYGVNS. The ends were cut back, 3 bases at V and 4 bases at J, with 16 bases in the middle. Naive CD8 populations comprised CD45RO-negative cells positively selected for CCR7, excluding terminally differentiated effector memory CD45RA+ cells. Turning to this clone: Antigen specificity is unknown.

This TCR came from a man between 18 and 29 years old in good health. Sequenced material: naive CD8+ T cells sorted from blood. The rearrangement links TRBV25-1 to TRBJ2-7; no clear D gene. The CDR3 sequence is CASSDQFPGGYEQYF. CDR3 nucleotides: TGTGCCAGCAGTGATCAATTCCCTGGTGGTTACGAGCAGTACTTC.